These 15 T cell receptor beta chains share one sample of origin, sequenced in a study of cytomegalovirus exposure and HLA in healthy donors. The assay was immunoSEQ multiplex PCR, and TCRdb's table has in-frame clones only and misses some. The table includes about 130,000 clones, almost 90% detected once. Sequenced material: PBMCs. These receptors originate from a man in his thirties or forties in good health and CMV-seronegative.

This chain uses TRBV27 with TRBJ2-3; weak D call: TRBD2 (5 bases). CDR1 MNHEY and CDR2 SMNVEV come from the germline V gene (reference sequence). V lost 8 bases and J lost 0, with 15 bases in between. This CDR3 spans 15 amino acids. The CDR3 reads CASAPRGYSTDTQYF. DNA of the CDR3: TGTGCCAGCGCCCCCCGGGGATATAGCACAGATACGCAGTATTTT.

The CDR3 nucleotides read TGTGCCAGCAGCGTGGGAGATCCTAACACCGGGGAGCTGTTTTTT. Translated: CASSVGDPNTGELFF. The chain is built from TRBV9 and TRBJ2-2; D possibly corresponds to TRBD2 (5 bases). Germline loops: CDR1 SGDLS, CDR2 YYNGEE. V lost 2 bases and J 2 bases, leaving 10 bases between the germline ends. CDR3 length: 15 amino acids.

The chain recombines TRBV5-1 with TRBJ2-7; possible D gene TRBD2, 6 bases. V lost 4 bases and J lost 2, with 13 bases in between. Germline assignment: CDR1 SGHRS and CDR2 YFSETQ. The CDR3 sequence is 14 residues long. CDR3 amino acids: CASSDGDLTYEQYF. CDR3 DNA sequence: TGCGCCAGCAGCGACGGGGACTTGACCTACGAGCAGTACTTC.

The rearrangement links TRBV11-2 to TRBJ1-3; TRBD1 might be the D (5 bases). V was pared by 0 bases and J by 4 bases, with 16 bases between. The CDR3 consists of 17 residues. The V gene's germline CDR1 is SGHAT and CDR2 FQNNGV. The CDR3 coding sequence is TGTGCCAGCAGCTTAGATCGCAGGTTGGGGGGAGGAAACACCATATATTTT. Amino acid sequence: CASSLDRRLGGGNTIYF.

This rearrangement joins TRBV5-4 to TRBJ2-1; 10 bases line up with TRBD1. Trimming took 4 bases from V and 4 from J; bases not matched to a gene: 5. This CDR3 spans 15 amino acids. Germline V lookup: CDR1 SGHNT, CDR2 YYREEE (reference sequence). CDR3 coding DNA: TGTGCCAGCAGCCTGGACAGGGGGATATACAATGAGCAGTTCTTC. This codes for CASSLDRGIYNEQFF.

The chain couples TRBV27 to TRBJ2-7, with D tentatively TRBD1 (6 bases). Germline lookup yields CDR1 MNHEY and CDR2 SMNVEV (reference sequence). The length of the CDR3 is 17 residues. V was trimmed by 8 bases and J by 5 bases, leaving 28 bases between them. CDR3 in amino acids: CASARTESGLRVHEQYF. DNA for the CDR3: TGTGCCAGCGCCAGGACAGAATCGGGATTAAGGGTCCACGAGCAGTACTTC.

This chain uses TRBV7-2 with TRBJ2-2; D is uncertain. Germline V gives CDR1 SGHTA, CDR2 FQGNSA. CDR3 size: 14 residues. V was shortened by 4 bases and J by 6 bases, with 12 bases between the two germline ends. Written as DNA, the CDR3 is TGTGCCAGCAGCTCGCCAAATAGCCCCGGGGAGCTGTTTTTT. Protein product: CASSSPNSPGELFF.

The chain combines TRBV5-4 with TRBJ2-2; a possible D gene is TRBD2 (6 bases). V was shortened by 0 bases and J by 6 bases, with 18 bases between the two germline ends. Germline V gene data show CDR1 as SGHNT and CDR2 as YYREEE (reference sequence). This CDR3 has 17 amino acids. The CDR3, as DNA: TGTGCCAGCAGCTTGGTGGGACTGAGGGCTACGTCCGGGGAGCTGTTTTTT. Translating gives CASSLVGLRATSGELFF.

This sequence joins TRBV7-6 and TRBJ2-1, with 7 bases lining up with TRBD1. V gave up 5 bases and J gave up 12 bases; unmatched junction bases: 7. Germline V gene data show CDR1 as SGHVS and CDR2 as FNYEAQ. The CDR3 extends over 12 amino acids. CDR3 loop: CASSNRDRGQFF. The CDR3 DNA sequence: TGTGCCAGCAGCAACCGGGACAGAGGGCAGTTCTTC.

V usage is TRBV5-1 and J usage is TRBJ2-1; 7 positions match TRBD2. Germline lookup yields CDR1 SGHRS and CDR2 YFSETQ. This CDR3 has 17 amino acids. Trimming at V came to 5 bases and at J to 0 bases, leaving 11 bases not matched to a gene. The CDR3 coding sequence is TGCGCCAGCAGTAGAAGCGGGACGAAAAGCTCCTACAATGAGCAGTTCTTC. This translates into CASSRSGTKSSYNEQFF.

The chain carries TRBV6-1 and TRBJ2-2, with 7 bases lining up with TRBD1. V was clipped by 8 bases and J by 3 bases; unmatched bases: 6. CDR1 MNHNS and CDR2 SASEGT come from the germline V gene. The CDR3 spans 14 residues. DNA of the CDR3: TGTGCCAGCGGGCGACAGGGATACACCGGGGAGCTGTTTTTT. Protein sequence: CASGRQGYTGELFF.

This clone has only one observation. The CDR3: CASSPASGQYNEQFF. The CDR3 nucleotides are TGTGCCAGCAGCCCAGCTAGCGGGCAGTACAATGAGCAGTTCTTC. This chain uses TRBV9 with TRBJ2-1; TRBD2 matches at 8 bases. V was clipped by 4 bases and J by 4 bases; unmatched bases: 7. The CDR3 covers 15 residues. The germline gives CDR1 SGDLS, CDR2 YYNGEE.

This chain joins TRBV30 and TRBJ1-2, with 9 bases matching TRBD1. Germline CDR1 reads GTSNPN; CDR2 reads SVGIG (reference sequence). This CDR3 has 14 residues. V trimming: 1 base; J trimming: 2 bases; junction bases outside the gene matches: 2. CDR3 protein: CAWSEGTGNYGYTF. CDR3 DNA sequence: TGTGCCTGGAGTGAAGGGACAGGGAACTATGGCTACACCTTC. The full variable domain, with the rest looked up from reference TRBV30 and TRBJ1-2, is SQTIHQWPATLVQPVGSPLSLECTVEGTSNPNLYWYRQAAGRGLQLLFYSVGIGQISSEVPQNLSASRPQDRQFILSSKKLLLSDSGFYLCAWSEGTGNYGYTFGSGTRLTVV.

The V call is TRBV7-3, the J call TRBJ2-1; D perhaps matches TRBD2 (5 bases). Trimming took 6 bases from V and 5 from J, leaving 11 bases between them. The germline V gene has CDR1 SGHTA and CDR2 FQGTGA. This CDR3 has 13 residues. The CDR3 region has the DNA TGTGCCAGCAGTCGCGGACTTAACAATGAGCAGTTCTTC. Its protein product is CASSRGLNNEQFF.

Only a few counts were recorded for this clone. The chain combines TRBV18 with TRBJ2-5; the D gene is possibly TRBD1 (7 bases). Germline-derived CDR1 and CDR2 are KGHSH and LQKENI. V dropped 6 bases and J dropped 5 bases, with 25 bases sitting between them. The CDR3 is 17 residues long. The CDR3 loop reads CASSLNSGGGAGETQYF. Here the CDR3 DNA reads TGTGCCAGCTCCCTCAACAGTGGAGGGGGCGCGGGGGAGACCCAGTACTTC. The full variable domain, rest sourced from reference TRBV18 and TRBJ2-5, is NAGVMQNPRHLVRRRGQEARLRCSPMKGHSHVYWYRQLPEEGLKFMVYLQKENIIDESGMPKERFSAEFPKEGPSILRIQQVVRGDSAAYFCASSLNSGGGAGETQYFGPGTRLLVL.